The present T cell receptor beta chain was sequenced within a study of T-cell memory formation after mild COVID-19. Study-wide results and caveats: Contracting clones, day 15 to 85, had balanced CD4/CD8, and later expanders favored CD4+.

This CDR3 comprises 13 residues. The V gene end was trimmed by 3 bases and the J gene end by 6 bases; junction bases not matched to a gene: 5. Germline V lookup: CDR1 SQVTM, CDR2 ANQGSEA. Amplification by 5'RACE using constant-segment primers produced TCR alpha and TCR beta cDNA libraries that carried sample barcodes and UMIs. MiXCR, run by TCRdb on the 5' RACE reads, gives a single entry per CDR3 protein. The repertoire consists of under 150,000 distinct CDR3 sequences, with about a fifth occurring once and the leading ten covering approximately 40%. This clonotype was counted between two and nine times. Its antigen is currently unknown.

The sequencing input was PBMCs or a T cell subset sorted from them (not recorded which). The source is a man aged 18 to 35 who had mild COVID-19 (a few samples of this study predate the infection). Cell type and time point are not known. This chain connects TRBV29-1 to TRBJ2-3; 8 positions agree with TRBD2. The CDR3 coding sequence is TGCAGCGTTGACGGGACTAGTCAGGATACGCAGTATTTT. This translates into CSVDGTSQDTQYF.